This T cell receptor (beta chain) was found in a study of T-cell memory formation after mild COVID-19. On the study more broadly: TCR clusters mostly belonged to single donors. Regarding the study as a whole: In pre-infection memory, a portion of responding clones appeared, which suggested that cross-reactive memory joined.

TCRdb analysed the 5' RACE reads with MiXCR anew, one entry per CDR3 protein. The table shows around 130,000 distinct CDR3 sequences, with about 5.9% occurring only once. In the case of this clonotype: The antigen remains unidentified.

Germline assignment: CDR1 MNHEY and CDR2 SVGAGI. V dropped 0 bases and J dropped 10 bases, with 12 bases sitting between them. The CDR3 has 14 amino acids. The specimen sequenced was PBMCs or a T cell subset sorted from them (not recorded which). The receptor's source is an adult woman who had mild COVID-19 (a few samples of this study predate the infection). Cell type and time point are not known. V is TRBV6-5 and J is TRBJ1-4; D is perhaps TRBD1 (5 bases). The CDR3 spells CASSYSRDGGKLFF. The CDR3 coding sequence is TGTGCCAGCAGTTACTCCCGGGACGGCGGAAAACTGTTTTTT.